Below are 30 T cell receptor beta chains sequenced from a single sample in a study of CD8 T cells in ankylosing spondylitis. Each CDR3 protein gets one entry after TCRdb re-called the 5' RACE reads with MiXCR. The sample lists a few hundred thousand distinct CDR3 sequences; 20% to 30% were seen once. Sequencing input: blood, either unsorted or a sorted T cell fraction (not recorded which). The receptors here all came from a male donor with ankylosing spondylitis or in good health (not recorded which).

The V call is TRBV6-1, the J call TRBJ2-3; D unresolved. Germline assignment: CDR1 MNHNS and CDR2 SASEGT. The CDR3 contains 13 residues. V shed 6 bases and J shed 0 bases, with 7 bases lying between them. DNA of the CDR3: TGTGCCAGCAGGGACCCTAGCACAGATACGCAGTATTTT. Translated, it gives CASRDPSTDTQYF.

The table lists this clonotype with many counts. This chain joins TRBV4-2 and TRBJ2-3; possible D gene TRBD2, 5 bases. Germline CDR1 reads LGHNA; CDR2 reads YNFKEQ. The CDR3 loop spans 15 amino acids. Deletions cut 0 bases from V and 4 bases from J, with 11 bases between. This chain's CDR3 is CASSQDLVGADTQYF. CDR3 sequence (DNA): TGTGCCAGCAGCCAAGATCTCGTCGGGGCAGATACGCAGTATTTT.

This clonotype appeared a few times. The CDR3 DNA follows: TGTGCCAGCAGCTTAGACAGGGTTGGCTATGGCTACACCTTC. It codes for CASSLDRVGYGYTF. The rearrangement joins TRBV11-2 to TRBJ1-2, with D possibly matching TRBD1 (5 bases). CDR3 length: 14 amino acids. V was shortened by 0 bases and J by 4 bases, with 9 bases between the two germline ends. CDR1 and CDR2 from the germline V gene are SGHAT and FQNNGV.

This clonotype occurred many times. The genes are TRBV7-2 and TRBJ2-7; 11 bases line up with TRBD2. CDR1 and CDR2 from the germline V gene are SGHTA and FQGNSA. CDR3 length: 15 residues. J lost 2 bases, V lost 4 bases, and 4 bases had no gene match. CDR3 DNA sequence: TGTGCCAGCAGCTGGGGACTAGCGGACCCCTACGAGCAGTACTTC. Protein sequence: CASSWGLADPYEQYF.

At least ten counts were recorded for this clonotype. For the CDR3, the DNA is TGTGCCAGCAGTAGGTCAGAGGCTCCCTACGAGCAGTACTTC. This encodes CASSRSEAPYEQYF. The chain joins TRBV27 to TRBJ2-7; D uncertain. CDR1 MNHEY and CDR2 SMNVEV come from the germline V gene (reference sequence). The CDR3 consists of 14 residues. The ends were cut back, 5 bases at V and 2 bases at J, with 13 bases in the middle.

This clonotype was picked up many times. The V call is TRBV29-1, the J call TRBJ2-7; 7 nucleotides align to TRBD2. V lost 4 bases to trimming and J lost 3 bases; unmatched junction nucleotides: 0. The CDR3 loop spans 11 amino acids. From germline, CDR1 is SQVTM and CDR2 ANQGSEA. The CDR3 DNA reads TGCAGCGTTGTAGCGGGCTACGAGCAGTACTTC. Protein sequence: CSVVAGYEQYF.

This clonotype was found many times. The CDR3 here is CASSFWVPTNTGELFF. The CDR3 DNA is TGTGCCAGCAGTTTCTGGGTGCCGACGAACACCGGGGAGCTGTTTTTT. The chain recombines TRBV12-3 or TRBV12-4 with TRBJ2-2; D remains unclear. V gave up 3 bases and J gave up 0 bases, with 11 bases separating them. This CDR3 is 16 amino acids long.

This clonotype was seen more than once but under ten times. The chain uses TRBV20-1 and TRBJ2-1; D call uncertain. Germline CDR1 is DFQATT and CDR2 is SNEGSKA (reference sequence). V was pared by 6 bases and J by 0 bases, with 12 bases between. The CDR3 spans 14 residues. The CDR3 loop is CSAPLDASYNEQFF. The DNA of the CDR3 is TGCAGTGCCCCGTTGGACGCCTCCTACAATGAGCAGTTCTTC.

V gene TRBV9 combines with J gene TRBJ1-6, with 11 bases aligning to TRBD1. The CDR3 is 14 residues long. Germline assignment: CDR1 SGDLS and CDR2 YYNGEE. With V trimmed by 3 bases and J by 10 bases, 3 bases remained unmatched. The CDR3 here is CASSAGTGGSPLHF. The CDR3 coding sequence is TGTGCCAGCAGCGCAGGGACAGGGGGGTCACCCCTCCACTTT.

This clonotype was counted at least ten times. This rearrangement joins TRBV5-8 to TRBJ2-1; 9 bases match TRBD1. The V segment lost 4 bases and the J segment 7 bases; nucleotides outside the gene matches: 3. The CDR3 consists of 13 residues. CDR1 is SGHTS, CDR2 YDEGEE, per germline. In DNA form, the CDR3 reads TGTGCCAGCAGCCGACAGGGGGGGAATGAGCAGTTCTTC. Encoded protein: CASSRQGGNEQFF.

The chain employs TRBV25-1 and TRBJ2-7, with a tentative D call TRBD2 (5 bases). Germline-derived CDR1 and CDR2 are MGHDK and SYGVNS. V lost 6 bases to trimming and J lost 2 bases, with 11 bases between them. The CDR3 totals 13 residues. This CDR3 is CASSSGGTYEQYF. The CDR3 DNA reads as TGTGCCAGCAGCTCAGGAGGTACCTACGAGCAGTACTTC.

This clonotype was detected ten times or more. V gene TRBV7-9 combines with J gene TRBJ1-5; D unresolved. V lost 1 base and J 2 bases, leaving 12 bases between the germline ends. Germline loops: CDR1 SEHNR, CDR2 FQNEAQ (reference sequence). This CDR3 is 16 amino acids long. CDR3 in DNA: TGTGCCAGCAGCTTAGGGGCGGGAGAGGGCAATCAGCCCCAGCATTTT. This encodes CASSLGAGEGNQPQHF.

Many counts were recorded for this clonotype. The chain joins TRBV12-3 or TRBV12-4 to TRBJ2-6; 9 nucleotides agree with TRBD2. This CDR3 has 17 residues. V trimming: 3 bases; J trimming: 2 bases; junction bases outside the gene matches: 5. The CDR3 DNA reads TGTGCCAGCAGTTTTAAGGCGGGGGGGACTGGGGCCAACGTCCTGACTTTC. This gives the protein CASSFKAGGTGANVLTF.

This clonotype has ten or more counts. The chain has TRBV5-1 and TRBJ2-1, with TRBD1 as a possible D gene (6 bases). The germline V gene has CDR1 SGHRS and CDR2 YFSETQ. CDR3 length: 14 residues. Trimming took 2 bases from V and 3 from J, leaving 9 bases between them. In nucleotides, the CDR3 is TGCGCCAGCAGCTTTGGACAGCACTACAATGAGCAGTTCTTC. Amino acids: CASSFGQHYNEQFF.

In its sample, this clonotype was seen many times. J is TRBJ2-7 and V is TRBV20-1, with 9 positions matching TRBD1. The V gene end was trimmed by 7 bases and the J gene end by 6 bases; junction bases not matched to a gene: 7. Germline CDR1 and CDR2: DFQATT and SNEGSKA (reference sequence). The CDR3 contains 12 residues. The CDR3, as DNA: TGCAGTGTGCGGGACAGGGACGCCGAGCAGTACTTC. Residues: CSVRDRDAEQYF.

The chain has TRBV28 and TRBJ2-3, with D uncertain. V was shortened by 8 bases and J by 3 bases, with 12 bases between the two germline ends. Per germline, CDR1 MDHEN and CDR2 SYDVKM. The CDR3 totals 13 residues. Here the CDR3 reads CASSPVGTDTQYF. CDR3 nucleotides: TGTGCCAGCTCCCCGGTGGGGACAGATACGCAGTATTTT.

This clonotype was seen at least ten times. The rearrangement joins TRBV10-3 to TRBJ1-3, with D unclear. The CDR3 length is 13 residues. Trimming left V 0 bases short and J 3 bases short, with 3 bases between. Germline V gives CDR1 ENHRY, CDR2 SYGVKD. The CDR3 DNA follows: TGTGCCATCAGTGAGTCGAGTGGAAACACCATATATTTT. Translated: CAISESSGNTIYF.

The V call is TRBV12-3 or TRBV12-4, the J call TRBJ2-5; D may correspond to TRBD1 or TRBD2 (5 bases each). This CDR3 spans 13 amino acids. Trimming took off 5 bases at V and 7 bases at J, with 14 bases between the two ends. The CDR3 spells CASSPGFGGTQYF. CDR3 coding DNA: TGTGCCAGCAGTCCAGGGTTTGGAGGGACCCAGTACTTC.

This clonotype has at least ten counts. The CDR3 protein is CASSPRGGSGANVLTF. DNA of the CDR3: TGCGCCAGCAGCCCCAGGGGGGGCTCTGGGGCCAACGTCCTGACTTTC. The chain recombines TRBV5-1 with TRBJ2-6; D tentatively reads TRBD1 or TRBD2 (7 bases each). Trimming stripped 4 bases from V and 0 bases from J, with 11 bases between. Germline CDR1 is SGHRS and CDR2 is YFSETQ. The CDR3 is 16 amino acids.

This clonotype occurred many times. The rearrangement links TRBV20-1 to TRBJ2-1; 9 bases agree with TRBD2. With 6 bases clipped from V and 5 bases from J, the junction kept 8 bases outside the gene matches. The length of the CDR3 is 14 residues. Germline CDR1 DFQATT, CDR2 SNEGSKA (reference sequence). This chain's CDR3 is CSAPLAGTHNEQFF. As DNA, the CDR3 is TGCAGTGCACCGCTAGCGGGGACCCACAATGAGCAGTTCTTC.

The rearrangement links TRBV29-1 to TRBJ2-5, with D possibly being TRBD1 (5 bases). The CDR3 has 16 residues. Per the germline V gene, CDR1 is SQVTM and CDR2 is ANQGSEA. V was pared by 4 bases and J by 2 bases, with 20 bases between. The CDR3 DNA is TGCAGCGTTGCGGGCCAGGGCCCGGGCCGACAAGAGACCCAGTACTTC. Residues: CSVAGQGPGRQETQYF.

This clonotype was seen many times. The chain has TRBV12-3 or TRBV12-4 and TRBJ1-4; TRBD1 might be the D (5 bases). V was trimmed by 6 bases and J by 5 bases, leaving 13 bases between them. This CDR3 is built from 14 residues. The CDR3 here is CASSPRGGNEKLFF. CDR3 bases: TGTGCCAGCAGCCCACGGGGGGGGAATGAAAAACTGTTTTTT.

The J gene is TRBJ2-3, the V gene TRBV6-1; 7 bases are a match to TRBD2. The CDR3 has 15 amino acids. Germline V lookup: CDR1 MNHNS, CDR2 SASEGT. Trimming removed 6 bases from V and 2 bases from J; junction bases left unmatched: 8. CDR3 amino acids: CASRGASGHTDTQYF. The CDR3 coding sequence is TGTGCCAGCAGAGGGGCTAGCGGCCACACAGATACGCAGTATTTT.

This clonotype was observed at least ten times. The V gene is TRBV20-1, the J gene TRBJ2-1; possible D gene TRBD1, 6 bases. Trimming removed 6 bases at V and 9 bases at J, with 24 bases between. Germline V gene sequence: CDR1 DFQATT, CDR2 SNEGSKA (reference sequence). The CDR3 contains 15 residues. The CDR3 loop reads CSALPQGSAQVEQFF. Written as DNA, the CDR3 is TGCAGTGCCCTACCACAGGGTTCGGCGCAGGTTGAGCAGTTCTTC.

In this sample, this clonotype turned up many times. V usage is TRBV20-1 and J usage is TRBJ2-5, with 8 bases that match TRBD2. Per germline, CDR1 DFQATT and CDR2 SNEGSKA (reference sequence). This CDR3 is built from 15 residues. V gave up 6 bases and J gave up 5 bases; unmatched junction bases: 14. The CDR3 DNA reads as TGCAGTGCAAGATATCCTAGCGGGCGTACGGAGACCCAGTACTTC. This translates into CSARYPSGRTETQYF.

This clonotype was seen many times. V gene TRBV3-1 combines with J gene TRBJ2-3, with D maybe TRBD1 (6 bases). CDR1 is LGHDT and CDR2 is YNNKEL in the germline V gene (reference sequence). Trimming left V 1 base short and J 3 bases short, with 11 bases between. The CDR3 has 15 residues. DNA for the CDR3: TGTGCCAGCAGCCAAGTTGTCAGGGGTACAGATACGCAGTATTTT. Amino acid sequence: CASSQVVRGTDTQYF.

A few counts support this clonotype. The chain is built from TRBV12-3 or TRBV12-4 and TRBJ2-3; TRBD1 aligns across 8 bases. The V segment lost 4 bases and the J segment 14 bases; nucleotides outside the gene matches: 5. This CDR3 spans 11 amino acids. The CDR3 here is CASSSGTGLYF. The CDR3 region has the DNA TGTGCCAGCAGTTCCGGGACAGGTTTGTATTTT.

This clonotype was seen at least ten times. The chain is built from TRBV19 and TRBJ2-5; D may match TRBD1 or TRBD2 (5 bases each). The CDR3 consists of 16 residues. V was clipped by 4 bases and J by 5 bases, with 20 bases between them. Germline V CDR1 and CDR2: LNHDA, SQIVND (reference sequence). DNA of the CDR3: TGTGCCAGTAGTACCCGAGAGGGGCAGAAGTTGGAGACCCAGTACTTC. Amino acid sequence: CASSTREGQKLETQYF. Filled out from reference TRBV19 and TRBJ2-5, the complete variable domain reads DGGITQSPKYLFRKEGQNVTLSCEQNLNHDAMYWYRQDPGQGLRLIYYSQIVNDFQKGDIAEGYSVSREKKESFPLTVTSAQKNPTAFYLCASSTREGQKLETQYFGPGTRLLVL.

V gene TRBV20-1 combines with J gene TRBJ2-3; D not certain. Germline values: CDR1 DFQATT, CDR2 SNEGSKA (reference sequence). The V and J ends lost 1 base and 0 bases respectively, with 8 bases between them. The CDR3 consists of 14 residues. CDR3 nucleotides: TGCAGTGCTAGAGTAGGTTCTAGCACAGATACGCAGTATTTT. Amino acids: CSARVGSSTDTQYF.

The chain recombines TRBV12-3 or TRBV12-4 with TRBJ2-7, with D unclear. V dropped 3 bases and J dropped 4 bases, with 13 bases sitting between them. The CDR3 length is 14 residues. CDR3 DNA sequence: TGTGCCAGCAGTTTCCTCTTATCTGGGTACGAGCAGTACTTC. Protein sequence: CASSFLLSGYEQYF.